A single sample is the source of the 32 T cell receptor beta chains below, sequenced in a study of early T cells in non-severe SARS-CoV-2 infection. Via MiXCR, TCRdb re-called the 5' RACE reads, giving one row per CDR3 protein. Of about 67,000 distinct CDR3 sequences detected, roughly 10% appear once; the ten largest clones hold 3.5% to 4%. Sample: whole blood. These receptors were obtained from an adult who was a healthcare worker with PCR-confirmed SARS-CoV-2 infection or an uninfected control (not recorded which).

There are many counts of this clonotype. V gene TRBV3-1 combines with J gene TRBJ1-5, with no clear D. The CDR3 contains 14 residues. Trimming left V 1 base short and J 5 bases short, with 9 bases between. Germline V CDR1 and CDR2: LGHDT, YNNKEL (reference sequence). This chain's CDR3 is CASSQGAGDQPQHF. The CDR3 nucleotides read TGTGCCAGCAGCCAAGGGGCGGGAGATCAGCCCCAGCATTTT. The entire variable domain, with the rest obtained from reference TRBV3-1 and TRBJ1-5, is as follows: DTAVSQTPKYLVTQMGNDKSIKCEQNLGHDTMYWYKQDSKKFLKIMFSYNNKELIINETVPNRFSPKSPDKAHLNLHINSLELGDSAVYFCASSQGAGDQPQHFGDGTRLSIL.

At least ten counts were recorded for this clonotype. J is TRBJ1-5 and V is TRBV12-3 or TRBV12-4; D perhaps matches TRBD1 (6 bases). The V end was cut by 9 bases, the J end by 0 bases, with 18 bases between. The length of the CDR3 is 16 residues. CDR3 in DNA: TGTGCCAGTGCTCGGAGGGGGTGGTATAGCAATCAGCCCCAGCATTTT. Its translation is CASARRGWYSNQPQHF.

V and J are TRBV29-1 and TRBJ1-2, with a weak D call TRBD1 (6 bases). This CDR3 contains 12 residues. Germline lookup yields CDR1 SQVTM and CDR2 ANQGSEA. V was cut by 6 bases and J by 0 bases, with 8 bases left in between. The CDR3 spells CSVRDTNYGYTF. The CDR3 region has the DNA TGCAGCGTCCGGGACACTAACTATGGCTACACCTTC.

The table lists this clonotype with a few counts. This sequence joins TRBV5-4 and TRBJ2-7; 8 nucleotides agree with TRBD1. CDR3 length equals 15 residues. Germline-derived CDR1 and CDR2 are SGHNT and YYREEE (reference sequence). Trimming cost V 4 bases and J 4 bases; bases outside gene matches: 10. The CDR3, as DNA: TGTGCCAGCAGCGATCGGACAGGGTTGGGGTACGAGCAGTACTTC. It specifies CASSDRTGLGYEQYF.

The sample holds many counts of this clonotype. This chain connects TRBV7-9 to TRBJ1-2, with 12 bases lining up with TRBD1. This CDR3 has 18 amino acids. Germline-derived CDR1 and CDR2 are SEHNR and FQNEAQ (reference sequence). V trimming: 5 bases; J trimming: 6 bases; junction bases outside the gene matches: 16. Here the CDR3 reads CASSPTPGQGAAIHGYTF. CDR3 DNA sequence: TGTGCCAGCAGCCCTACTCCGGGACAGGGGGCCGCAATCCATGGCTACACCTTC.

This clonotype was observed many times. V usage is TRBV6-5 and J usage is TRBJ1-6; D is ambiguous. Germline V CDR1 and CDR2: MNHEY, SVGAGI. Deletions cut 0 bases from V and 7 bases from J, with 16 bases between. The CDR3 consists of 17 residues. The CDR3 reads CASSYSRVQELNSPLHF. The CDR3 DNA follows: TGTGCCAGCAGTTACTCGAGGGTGCAGGAGTTAAATTCACCCCTCCACTTT.

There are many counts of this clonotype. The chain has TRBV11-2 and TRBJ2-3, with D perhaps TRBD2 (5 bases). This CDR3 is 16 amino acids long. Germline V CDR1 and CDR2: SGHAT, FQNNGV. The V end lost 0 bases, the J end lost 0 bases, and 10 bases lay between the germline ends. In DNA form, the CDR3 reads TGTGCCAGCAGCTTAGATCCCGGGATGAGCACAGATACGCAGTATTTT. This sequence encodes CASSLDPGMSTDTQYF.

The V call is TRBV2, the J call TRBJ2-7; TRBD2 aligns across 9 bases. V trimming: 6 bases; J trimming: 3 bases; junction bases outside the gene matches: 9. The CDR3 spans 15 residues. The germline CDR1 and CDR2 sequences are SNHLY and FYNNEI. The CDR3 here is CASSAEGTSIYEQYF. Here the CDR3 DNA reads TGTGCCAGCAGCGCCGAAGGGACTAGCATCTACGAGCAGTACTTC.

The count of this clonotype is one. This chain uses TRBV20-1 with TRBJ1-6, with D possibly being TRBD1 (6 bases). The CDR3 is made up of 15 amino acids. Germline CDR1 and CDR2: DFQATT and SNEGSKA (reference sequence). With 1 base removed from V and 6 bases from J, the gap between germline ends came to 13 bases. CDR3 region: CSARAQGQPNSPLHF. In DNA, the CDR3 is TGCAGTGCTAGAGCACAGGGTCAACCTAATTCACCCCTCCACTTT.

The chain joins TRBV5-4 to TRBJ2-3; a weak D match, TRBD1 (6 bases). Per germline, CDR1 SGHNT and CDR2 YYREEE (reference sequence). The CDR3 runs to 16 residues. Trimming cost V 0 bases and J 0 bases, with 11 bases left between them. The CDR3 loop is CASSLAGASSTDTQYF. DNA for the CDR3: TGTGCCAGCAGCTTGGCAGGGGCTTCTAGCACAGATACGCAGTATTTT.

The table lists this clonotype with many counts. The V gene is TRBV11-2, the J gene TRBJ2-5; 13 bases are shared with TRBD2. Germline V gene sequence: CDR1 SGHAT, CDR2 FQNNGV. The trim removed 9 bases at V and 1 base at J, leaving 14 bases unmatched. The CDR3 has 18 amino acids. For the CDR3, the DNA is TGTGCCAGTGCTTCCGGGACTAGCGGGATTGTCGGCCAAGAGACCCAGTACTTC. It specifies CASASGTSGIVGQETQYF.

The CDR3 DNA reads TGTGCCAGCAGCCAGGGACTAGCGGGAGCCCGCACAGATACGCAGTATTTT. Residues: CASSQGLAGARTDTQYF. V gene TRBV3-1 combines with J gene TRBJ2-3, with 14 bases identical to TRBD2. Unmatched junction bases numbered 3, after V lost 3 bases and J lost 1 base. CDR1 is LGHDT, CDR2 YNNKEL, per germline (reference sequence). The CDR3 is 17 amino acids.

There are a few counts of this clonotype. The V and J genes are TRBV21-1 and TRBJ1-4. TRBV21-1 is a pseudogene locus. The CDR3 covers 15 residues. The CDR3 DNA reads TGTGCCAGCAGCCCCCGAATGGGCCCTGATGAAAAACTGTTTTTT. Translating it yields CASSPRMGPDEKLFF.

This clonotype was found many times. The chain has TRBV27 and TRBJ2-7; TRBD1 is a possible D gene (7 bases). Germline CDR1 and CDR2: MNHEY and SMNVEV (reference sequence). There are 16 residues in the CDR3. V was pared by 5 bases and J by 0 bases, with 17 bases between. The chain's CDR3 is CASSPSGGYISYEQYF. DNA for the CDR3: TGTGCCAGCAGTCCATCAGGGGGGTATATCTCCTACGAGCAGTACTTC.

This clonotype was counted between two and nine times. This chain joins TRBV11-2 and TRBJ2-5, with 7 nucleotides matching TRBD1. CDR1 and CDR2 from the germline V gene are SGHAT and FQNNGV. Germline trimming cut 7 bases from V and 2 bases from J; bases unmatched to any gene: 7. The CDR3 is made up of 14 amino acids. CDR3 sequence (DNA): TGTGCCAGCAAGGGACAGAGTATACAAGAGACCCAGTACTTC. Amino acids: CASKGQSIQETQYF.

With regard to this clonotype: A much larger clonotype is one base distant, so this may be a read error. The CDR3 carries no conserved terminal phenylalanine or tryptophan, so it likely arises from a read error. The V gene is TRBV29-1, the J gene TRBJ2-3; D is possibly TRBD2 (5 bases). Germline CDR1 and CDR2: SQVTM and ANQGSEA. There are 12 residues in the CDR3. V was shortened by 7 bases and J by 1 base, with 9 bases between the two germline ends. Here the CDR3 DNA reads TGCAGCGGTGTTAGCGGCACAGATACGCAGTATATT. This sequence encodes CSGVSGTDTQYI.

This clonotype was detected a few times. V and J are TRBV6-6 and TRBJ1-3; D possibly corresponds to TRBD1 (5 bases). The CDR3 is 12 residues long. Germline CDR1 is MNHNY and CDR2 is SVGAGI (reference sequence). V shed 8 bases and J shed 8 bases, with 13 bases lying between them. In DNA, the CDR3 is TGTGCCAGCCTCCAGGGTTGGCACACCATATATTTT. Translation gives CASLQGWHTIYF.

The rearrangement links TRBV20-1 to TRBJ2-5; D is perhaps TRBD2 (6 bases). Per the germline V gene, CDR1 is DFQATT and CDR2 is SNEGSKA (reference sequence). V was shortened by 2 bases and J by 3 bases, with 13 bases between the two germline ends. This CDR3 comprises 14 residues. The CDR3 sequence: CSARRGSREETQYF. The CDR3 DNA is TGCAGTGCTAGACGGGGGAGCAGGGAAGAGACCCAGTACTTC.

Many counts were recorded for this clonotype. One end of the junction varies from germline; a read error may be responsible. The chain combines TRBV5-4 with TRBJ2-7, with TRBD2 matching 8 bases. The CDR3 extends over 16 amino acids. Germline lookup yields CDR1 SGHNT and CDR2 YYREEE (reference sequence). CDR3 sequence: CASSLSPGTSSFEQYF. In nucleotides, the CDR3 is TGTGCCAGCAGCTTATCTCCGGGGACTAGTTCCTTCGAGCAGTACTTC.

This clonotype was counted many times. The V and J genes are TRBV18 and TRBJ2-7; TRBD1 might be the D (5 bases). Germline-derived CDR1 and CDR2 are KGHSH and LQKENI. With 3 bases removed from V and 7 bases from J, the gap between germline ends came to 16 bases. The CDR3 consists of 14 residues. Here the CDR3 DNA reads TGTGCCAGCTCACCTGGTTGGGGCTTGAGGGAGCAGTACTTC. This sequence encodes CASSPGWGLREQYF.

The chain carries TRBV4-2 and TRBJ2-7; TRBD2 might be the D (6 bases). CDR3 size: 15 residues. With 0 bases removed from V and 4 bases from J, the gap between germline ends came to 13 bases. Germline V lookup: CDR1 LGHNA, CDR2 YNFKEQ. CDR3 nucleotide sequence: TGTGCCAGCAGCCAAGATCGGACCGGGAGTTACGAGCAGTACTTC. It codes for CASSQDRTGSYEQYF.

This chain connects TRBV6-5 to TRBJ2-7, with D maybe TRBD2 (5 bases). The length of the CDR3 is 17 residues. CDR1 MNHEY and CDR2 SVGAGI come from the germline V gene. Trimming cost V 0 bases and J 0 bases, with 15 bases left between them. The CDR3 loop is CASSYSGRGFSSYEQYF. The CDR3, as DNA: TGTGCCAGCAGTTACTCGGGCCGGGGTTTTAGCTCCTACGAGCAGTACTTC.

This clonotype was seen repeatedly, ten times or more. CDR3 in amino acids: CSATPPLAGVVEQYF. As DNA, the CDR3 is TGCAGTGCTACCCCCCCACTAGCGGGAGTTGTCGAGCAGTACTTC. The genes are TRBV20-1 and TRBJ2-7; 11 positions match TRBD2. From germline, CDR1 is DFQATT and CDR2 SNEGSKA (reference sequence). The ends lost 4 bases at V and 6 bases at J; junction bases unmatched: 11. The CDR3 contains 15 residues.

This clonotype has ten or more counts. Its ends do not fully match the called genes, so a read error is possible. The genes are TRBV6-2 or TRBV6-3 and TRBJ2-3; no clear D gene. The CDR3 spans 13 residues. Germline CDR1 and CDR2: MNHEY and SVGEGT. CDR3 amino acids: CVSRNGPFDTQYF. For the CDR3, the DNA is TGTGTCAGCAGAAATGGCCCGTTTGATACGCAGTATTTT.

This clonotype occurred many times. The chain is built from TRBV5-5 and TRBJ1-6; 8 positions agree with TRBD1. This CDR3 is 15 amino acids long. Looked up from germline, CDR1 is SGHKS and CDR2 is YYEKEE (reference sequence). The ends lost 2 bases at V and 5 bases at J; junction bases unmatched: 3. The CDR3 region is CASSFRQGNNSPLHF. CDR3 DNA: TGTGCCAGCAGCTTCAGACAGGGGAATAATTCACCCCTCCACTTT.

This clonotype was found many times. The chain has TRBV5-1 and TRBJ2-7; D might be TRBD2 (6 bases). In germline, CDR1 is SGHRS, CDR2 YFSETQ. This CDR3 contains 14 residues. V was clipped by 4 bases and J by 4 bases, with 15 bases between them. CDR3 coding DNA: TGCGCCAGCAGCGTGGGACTGGGCGGGTACGAGCAGTACTTC. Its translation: CASSVGLGGYEQYF.

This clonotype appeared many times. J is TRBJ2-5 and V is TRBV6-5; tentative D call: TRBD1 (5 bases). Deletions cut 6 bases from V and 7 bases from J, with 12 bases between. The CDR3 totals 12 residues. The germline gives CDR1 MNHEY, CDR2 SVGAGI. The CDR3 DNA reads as TGTGCCAGCAGCAGGGATCTGGGGACCCAGTACTTC. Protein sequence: CASSRDLGTQYF.

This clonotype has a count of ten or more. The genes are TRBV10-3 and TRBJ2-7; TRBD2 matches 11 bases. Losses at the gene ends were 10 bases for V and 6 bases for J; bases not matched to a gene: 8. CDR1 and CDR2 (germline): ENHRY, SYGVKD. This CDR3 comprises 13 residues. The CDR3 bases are TGTGCCACCCAGGGACTAGCGGAGGGCGAGCAGTACTTC. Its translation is CATQGLAEGEQYF.

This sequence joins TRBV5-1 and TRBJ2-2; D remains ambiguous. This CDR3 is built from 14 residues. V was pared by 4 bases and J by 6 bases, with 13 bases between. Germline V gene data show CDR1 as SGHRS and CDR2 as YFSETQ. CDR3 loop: CASSANSISGELFF. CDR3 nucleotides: TGCGCCAGCAGCGCCAATAGTATCTCCGGGGAGCTGTTTTTT.

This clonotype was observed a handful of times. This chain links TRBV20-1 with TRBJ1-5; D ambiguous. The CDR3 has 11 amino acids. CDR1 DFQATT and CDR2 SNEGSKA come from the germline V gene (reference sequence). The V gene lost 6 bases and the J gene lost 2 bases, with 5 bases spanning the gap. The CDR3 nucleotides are TGCAGTGCCTTTTGCAATCAGCCCCAGCATTTT. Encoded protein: CSAFCNQPQHF.

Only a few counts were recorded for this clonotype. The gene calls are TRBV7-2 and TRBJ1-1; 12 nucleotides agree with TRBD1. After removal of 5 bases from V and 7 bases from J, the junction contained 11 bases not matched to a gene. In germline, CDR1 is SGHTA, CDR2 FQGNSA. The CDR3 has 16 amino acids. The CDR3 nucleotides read TGTGCCAGCAGCCCCGGGACAGGGGGCAATAATGATGAAGCTTTCTTT. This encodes CASSPGTGGNNDEAFF.

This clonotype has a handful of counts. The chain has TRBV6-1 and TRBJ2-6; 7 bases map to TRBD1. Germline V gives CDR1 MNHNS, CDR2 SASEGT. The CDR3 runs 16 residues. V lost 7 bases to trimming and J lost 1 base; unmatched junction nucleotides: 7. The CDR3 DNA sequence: TGTGCCAGCACCGGGACAGTTCTTTCTGGGGCCAACGTCCTGACTTTC. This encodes CASTGTVLSGANVLTF.